This is a list of T cell receptor beta chains from one sample in a study of CD8+ T cells in alopecia areata. Repertoires were generated with immunoSEQ multiplex PCR, while TCRdb's copy carries only in-frame clones and drops some. The table lists around 19,000 clones, 60% to 70% of them singletons, with less than 5.5% in the top ten. Sequencing used CD4+ Tregs sorted from blood. These receptors originate from a human donor with alopecia areata. CDR3s include the opening cysteine and the closing phenylalanine or tryptophan. A D gene is named only where the DNA matches it firmly. Clone size, where shown, is once, few, many, or a class for clones that have expanded.

J gene,D gene,V gene,clone size,CDR3 DNA,CDR3 protein
TRBJ2-1,TRBD2,TRBV9,once,TGTGCCAGCAGCGTCCTTTCTCTAGCGGAAACCTACAATGAGCAGTTCTTC,CASSVLSLAETYNEQFF
TRBJ2-7,TRBD1,TRBV10-3,NA,TGTGCCATCAGCCTAGGACAGGGAGTCAACGAGCAGTACTTC,CAISLGQGVNEQYF
TRBJ2-4,TRBD1,TRBV7-6,NA,TGTGCCAGCAGCCTGTTGGGACAGGGACTTTGGGGGGAAAACATTCAGTACTTC,CASSLLGQGLWGENIQYF
TRBJ1-2,TRBD1,TRBV28,few,TGTGCCAGCAGCCGACGTACAGGGGACTATGGCTACACCTTC,CASSRRTGDYGYTF
TRBJ1-1,NA,TRBV2,NA,TGTGCCAGCAGGTCTGGAGGCTCGAGCACTGAAGCTTTCTTT,CASRSGGSSTEAFF
TRBJ2-7,TRBD2,TRBV11-2,NA,TGTGCCAGCAGCTTAGGTAGCGGGCCCATGGTGCAGTACTTC,CASSLGSGPMVQYF
TRBJ1-6,NA,TRBV6-5,NA,TGTGCCAGCAGACCAGGGCCTTACAATTCACCCCTCCACTTT,CASRPGPYNSPLHF
TRBJ2-3,TRBD1,TRBV27,NA,TGTGCCAGCGGGAGGGACAGGGCGGGAGATACGCAGTATTTT,CASGRDRAGDTQYF
TRBJ2-2,TRBD2,TRBV10-3,NA,TGTGCCATCAGTGAAGCGGGGAAGGCGGCCGGGGAGCTGTTTTTT,CAISEAGKAAGELFF
TRBJ2-5,NA,TRBV27,NA,TGTGCCAGCAGAACCCAAGGGGGGACCCAGTACTTC,CASRTQGGTQYF